The next 9 T cell receptor beta chains were all read from a single sample in a study of CD8+ T cells in alopecia areata. Extracted RNA was reverse transcribed into cDNA, the sequencing template. TCRdb's copy holds only in-frame clones and misses some; the assay was immunoSEQ multiplex PCR. The sample holds some 95,000 clones, over 40% seen once. Sequenced sample: CD4+ T cells sorted from blood. The receptors were sampled from a human donor with alopecia areata.

The chain employs TRBV29-1 and TRBJ2-6; possibly TRBD1 for D (5 bases). CDR3 length: 15 residues. Germline CDR1 and CDR2: SQVTM and ANQGSEA. Trimming cost V 7 bases and J 0 bases, with 13 bases left between them. For the CDR3, the DNA is TGCAGCGCCGGACACCTTCTCTCTGGGGCCAACGTCCTGACTTTC. Protein: CSAGHLLSGANVLTF.

As for this clone: Other nucleotide sequences in the sample specify the same CDR3. In DNA, the CDR3 is TGCAGCGTTACCGGACAGGGGAACACTGAAGCTTTCTTT. This translates into CSVTGQGNTEAFF. The chain carries TRBV29-1 and TRBJ1-1, with 8 bases identical to TRBD1. V was clipped by 5 bases and J by 1 base; unmatched bases: 3. CDR1 SQVTM and CDR2 ANQGSEA come from the germline V gene. The CDR3 is 13 amino acids.

This clone came up a few times. The V and J genes are TRBV29-1 and TRBJ2-7, with TRBD1 as a possible D gene (5 bases). Germline assignment: CDR1 SQVTM and CDR2 ANQGSEA. The CDR3 is 12 amino acids. Trimming shortened V by 6 bases and J by 3 bases, and 12 bases separated the two germline ends. The CDR3 sequence: CSVELDNYEQYF. CDR3 nucleotide sequence: TGCAGCGTGGAATTGGACAACTACGAGCAGTACTTC.

The chain combines TRBV29-1 with TRBJ2-1, with TRBD2 matching 10 bases. The germline V gene has CDR1 SQVTM and CDR2 ANQGSEA. V lost 7 bases to trimming and J lost 7 bases; unmatched junction nucleotides: 10. The CDR3 length is 14 residues. CDR3 sequence: CSARRLAGENEQFF. Here the CDR3 DNA reads TGCAGCGCCCGGCGGCTAGCGGGAGAGAATGAGCAGTTCTTC.

The V gene is TRBV6-6, the J gene TRBJ1-2; perhaps TRBD1 as D (5 bases). The CDR3 is 16 amino acids. The V gene lost 6 bases and the J gene lost 5 bases, with 22 bases spanning the gap. The germline V gene encodes CDR1 MNHNY and CDR2 SVGAGI (reference sequence). CDR3 in amino acids: CASSEPRMGLEYGYTF. The CDR3 DNA reads TGTGCCAGCAGCGAACCGCGAATGGGACTCGAGTATGGCTACACCTTC.

This clone has only a few counts. The CDR3 DNA sequence: TGCGCCAGCAGCTTGGCCGTTGGGTCGTCGGGCTACACCTTC. Amino acids: CASSLAVGSSGYTF. This chain uses TRBV5-1 with TRBJ1-2; no clear D gene. Germline loops: CDR1 SGHRS, CDR2 YFSETQ. V was cut by 0 bases and J by 8 bases, with 14 bases left in between. The CDR3 covers 14 residues.

The chain links TRBV29-1 to TRBJ2-7; 9 bases agree with TRBD1. The V gene end was trimmed by 6 bases and the J gene end by 5 bases; junction bases not matched to a gene: 8. Germline values: CDR1 SQVTM, CDR2 ANQGSEA. The CDR3 runs to 13 residues. CDR3 bases: TGCAGCGTAACAGGGGGCGCGATTAACGAGCAGTACTTC. It is translated as CSVTGGAINEQYF.

The rearrangement uses TRBV29-1 and TRBJ2-5, with 9 nucleotides matching TRBD2. J lost 3 bases, V lost 7 bases, and 9 bases had no gene match. This CDR3 contains 14 residues. The germline V gene has CDR1 SQVTM and CDR2 ANQGSEA. The CDR3 region has the DNA TGCAGCGGAGCGGGAGGCAGAGGGAAAGAGACCCAGTACTTC. Amino acid sequence: CSGAGGRGKETQYF.

This clone turned up a few times. V is TRBV7-9 and J is TRBJ2-4; D is perhaps TRBD2 (6 bases). Germline V gene data show CDR1 as SEHNR and CDR2 as FQNEAQ (reference sequence). The V end was cut by 6 bases, the J end by 9 bases, with 15 bases between. There are 13 residues in the CDR3. CDR3 protein: CASRSPGDGIQYF. The CDR3 DNA reads TGTGCCAGCAGATCCCCGGGAGACGGCATTCAGTACTTC. The full variable domain, its missing parts supplied by reference TRBV7-9 and TRBJ2-4, is DTGVSQNPRHKITKRGQNVTFRCDPISEHNRLYWYRQTLGQGPEFLTYFQNEAQLEKSRLLSDRFSAERPKGSFSTLEIQRTEQGDSAMYLCASRSPGDGIQYFGAGTRLSVL.